This is a list of T cell receptor beta chains from one sample in a study of OX40 agonist ivuxolimab in advanced cancers. The assay was immunoSEQ multiplex PCR, and TCRdb's table has in-frame clones only and misses some. The data show 65,000 to 85,000 clones, about 89% seen once. The starting material was CD4+ or CD8+ T cells sorted from blood, obtained in a trial of the OX40 agonist ivuxolimab. The receptor set was obtained from an adult with an advanced solid tumor such as melanoma, head and neck, liver or kidney cancer. Each CDR3 is given with its conserved first and last residue. Fields, in order: CDR3 DNA, CDR3 protein, D gene, clone size, J gene, V gene. D genes are given only for firm matches. Size values are once, few and many counts, or a class for expanded clones, and some rows have none.

TGTGCCAGCAGTGGCCAGGGGGTCGGCAATCAGCCCCAGCATTTT | CASSGQGVGNQPQHF | TRBD1 | . | TRBJ1-5 | TRBV2
TGTGCCAGCACCCGGACAGGGATCCCTAGCACAGATACGCAGTATTTT | CASTRTGIPSTDTQYF | TRBD1 | once | TRBJ2-3 | TRBV2
TGTGCCAGCAGCTTGAGCGGATACACAGATACGCAGTATTTT | CASSLSGYTDTQYF | . | . | TRBJ2-3 | TRBV5-5
TGTGCCAGCAGCCGAATCTGGACAGGGGGCAACACCGGGGAGCTGTTTTTT | CASSRIWTGGNTGELFF | TRBD1 | . | TRBJ2-2 | TRBV7-6
TGTGCCAGCAGTGGCTACTCGACAGGGGAGGGCAATCAGCCCCAGCATTTT | CASSGYSTGEGNQPQHF | TRBD1 | . | TRBJ1-5 | TRBV6-1
TGTGCCAGCAGCTTCGACAGGGCTGGCTACACCTTC | CASSFDRAGYTF | TRBD1 | . | TRBJ1-2 | TRBV7-9
TGTGCCAGTAGAGAATACAAGGGGGAGGATCGACCCCAGCATTTT | CASREYKGEDRPQHF | . | . | TRBJ1-5 | TRBV19
TGTGCCACCAGCCTGGGGCTAGCGGGGGGAACGAGTAACTTC | CATSLGLAGGTSNF | TRBD2 | . | TRBJ2-5 | TRBV15
TGCAGCGTTCGGAAGACAGACATGAACACTGAAGCTTTCTTT | CSVRKTDMNTEAFF | . | . | TRBJ1-1 | TRBV29-1
TGTGCCAGCAGTTTAAAGCCGGGGGGCACAGATACGCAGTATTTT | CASSLKPGGTDTQYF | . | few | TRBJ2-3 | TRBV27
TGTGCCAGCAGTCCCCCTAGCGGGATAACGAGCGGGGGTGGCACGCAGTATTTT | CASSPPSGITSGGGTQYF | TRBD2 | . | TRBJ2-3 | TRBV28
TGCGCCAGCAGCTTGGCCGGGACGGACGAAAACATTCAGTACTTC | CASSLAGTDENIQYF | . | . | TRBJ2-4 | TRBV5-1
TGTGCCAGCAGTGACCGGGCTCGAGAGACCCAGTACTTC | CASSDRARETQYF | . | . | TRBJ2-5 | TRBV6-5
TGTGCCAGCAGCCCCAGCGGGAGCACGTACAATGAGCAGTTCTTC | CASSPSGSTYNEQFF | TRBD2 | . | TRBJ2-1 | TRBV7-3
TGTGCCATCAGTGCCGGTCCGGGGGCCAGGAACGAGCAGTACTTC | CAISAGPGARNEQYF | . | . | TRBJ2-7 | TRBV10-3
TGTGCCAGCAGCCGAGGCCTGAACACTGAAGCTTTCTTT | CASSRGLNTEAFF | . | . | TRBJ1-1 | TRBV4-2
TGTGCCAGCAGCCAGCCTAGGACCGGCACAGATACGCAGTATTTT | CASSQPRTGTDTQYF | . | . | TRBJ2-3 | TRBV28
TGCGCCAGCAAGGACACGGTGAACACTGAAGCTTTCTTT | CASKDTVNTEAFF | . | . | TRBJ1-1 | TRBV5-1
TGTGCCAGCAGTCCCACAGGGATCGGTCGCGAGCAGTACTTC | CASSPTGIGREQYF | . | . | TRBJ2-7 | TRBV6-5
TGTGCCAGCAGCTGGACTAGCGGGGGGATTCACACCGGGGAGCTGTTTTTT | CASSWTSGGIHTGELFF | TRBD2 | . | TRBJ2-2 | TRBV11-2
TGCGCCAGCAGCCCGGGGCCGTACAATGAGCAGTTCTTC | CASSPGPYNEQFF | . | . | TRBJ2-1 | TRBV5-1
TGTGCCAGCAGCCGCATTAGCAATCAGCCCCAGCATTTT | CASSRISNQPQHF | . | . | TRBJ1-5 | TRBV7-2
TGTGCCAGCAGCCATAATCCCTCTGTGAACACTGAAGCTTTCTTT | CASSHNPSVNTEAFF | . | . | TRBJ1-1 | TRBV4-2
TGTGCCAGCAGCTTAGAGGGACTCTATAATTCACCCCTCCACTTT | CASSLEGLYNSPLHF | . | . | TRBJ1-6 | TRBV7-8
TGTGCCAGCAGTAAGCTTAGCGGGAGGGCCTCCGAGCAGTACTTC | CASSKLSGRASEQYF | TRBD2 | once | TRBJ2-7 | TRBV6-6
TGTGCCAGCAGTGAAGAAAGGAGCTCCTACGAGCAGTACTTC | CASSEERSSYEQYF | . | . | TRBJ2-7 | TRBV6-1
TGTGCCAGAGTTACAGGGGGTCGGGCTGAAGCTTTCTTT | CARVTGGRAEAFF | TRBD1 | . | TRBJ1-1 | TRBV27
TGTGCCAGCAGCTTAGATCGAACGGGTGAGCAGTTCTTC | CASSLDRTGEQFF | . | once | TRBJ2-1 | TRBV11-2
TGTGCCAGCAGTCCCCGCCGGGCTGGGGACACTGAAGCTTTCTTT | CASSPRRAGDTEAFF | . | . | TRBJ1-1 | TRBV2
TGTGCCAGCAGCTTAGTAGGAACAGGGGACCAAGAGACCCAGTACTTC | CASSLVGTGDQETQYF | TRBD1 | . | TRBJ2-5 | TRBV11-2
TGCGCCAGCAGAAAACTAGCGACTGGACTCAATGAGCAGTTCTTC | CASRKLATGLNEQFF | TRBD2 | . | TRBJ2-1 | TRBV5-1
TGCGCCAGCAGCAACCCACAGGGGATCGAGACCCAGTACTTC | CASSNPQGIETQYF | TRBD1 | . | TRBJ2-5 | TRBV5-1
TGTGCCAGCAGCTTGGTGAGCGATAATAGCAATCAGCCCCAGCATTTT | CASSLVSDNSNQPQHF | . | . | TRBJ1-5 | TRBV5-5
TGCGCCAGCAGCTTAAATCCTGCGGGAGGGCTTTGGGGTGAGCAGTTCTTC | CASSLNPAGGLWGEQFF | TRBD2 | . | TRBJ2-1 | TRBV5-1
TGTGCCAGCAGCCGAGGGACTAGCGGGATCGAGACCGGGGAGCTGTTTTTT | CASSRGTSGIETGELFF | TRBD2 | . | TRBJ2-2 | TRBV7-2
TGTGCCAGCAGCGTAGACTTGGGAGGGTCAGATACGCAGTATTTT | CASSVDLGGSDTQYF | TRBD2 | . | TRBJ2-3 | TRBV9
TGCGCCAGCAGCTTATGGACAGGGAATAATTCACCCCTCCACTTT | CASSLWTGNNSPLHF | TRBD1 | . | TRBJ1-6 | TRBV5-1
TGTGCTAGCAGCTTAGATGGGCCTAGTTGGGACACCGGGGAGCTGTTTTTT | CASSLDGPSWDTGELFF | . | . | TRBJ2-2 | TRBV7-7
TGTGCCAGTAGTATAGGAATCTTCTACGAGCAGTACTTC | CASSIGIFYEQYF | . | . | TRBJ2-7 | TRBV19
TGTGCCAGCAGTGTTTATCCGGCAGGGGGCACGTATAGCAATCAGCCCCAGCATTTT | CASSVYPAGGTYSNQPQHF | TRBD1 | . | TRBJ1-5 | TRBV2